The 14 T cell receptor beta chains given below trace back to one sample, sequenced in a study of T-cell reconstitution after alpha-beta-depleted transplantation in children. Unique molecular identifiers were built into the TCRbeta library. TCRdb re-analysed the PCR reads in MiXCR, keeping a single row per CDR3 protein. The sample includes about 980,000 distinct CDR3 sequences, about 29% of them seen just once. Here the sequenced sample was PBMCs, mostly from graft donor cells, taken 360 days after TCRalphabeta/CD19-depleted stem cell transplant. Every receptor here comes from a boy in the first two years of life who had a stem cell transplant for SCID, so the T cells may come from the graft donor.

V usage is TRBV2 and J usage is TRBJ1-1; 8 positions agree with TRBD1. The CDR3 spans 15 residues. CDR1 is SNHLY and CDR2 is FYNNEI in the germline V gene. With V trimmed by 4 bases and J by 4 bases, 8 bases remained unmatched. The CDR3 sequence is CASSGTGQGFTEAFF. CDR3 bases: TGTGCCAGCAGTGGAACCGGACAGGGCTTCACTGAAGCTTTCTTT. The variable domain in full, with the rest retrieved from reference TRBV2 and TRBJ1-1, is EPEVTQTPSHQVTQMGQEVILRCVPISNHLYFYWYRQILGQKVEFLVSFYNNEISEKSEIFDDQFSVERPDGSNFTLKIRSTKLEDSAMYFCASSGTGQGFTEAFFGQGTRLTVV.

The chain has TRBV19 and TRBJ2-1, with D possibly TRBD2 on 6 matching bases. This CDR3 region has 16 residues. The germline V and J ends were trimmed by 1 base and 2 bases, with 12 bases remaining between them. CDR1 LNHDA and CDR2 SQIVND come from the germline V gene (reference sequence). The CDR3 here is CASSIGGDMTYNEQFF. Here the CDR3 DNA reads TGTGCCAGTAGTATAGGGGGGGATATGACCTACAATGAGCAGTTCTTC.

This clonotype appeared a few times. The rearrangement joins TRBV5-1 to TRBJ2-6; D call uncertain. V gave up 0 bases and J gave up 2 bases, with 9 bases separating them. The CDR3 length is 16 residues. CDR1 is SGHRS, CDR2 YFSETQ, per germline. The CDR3 DNA reads TGCGCCAGCAGCTTGGATTGGGGTGCTGGGGCCAACGTCCTGACTTTC. Amino acid sequence: CASSLDWGAGANVLTF.

J is TRBJ1-2 and V is TRBV29-1; D uncertain. Germline V gene data show CDR1 as SQVTM and CDR2 as ANQGSEA. Trimming cost V 2 bases and J 8 bases, with 9 bases left between them. The CDR3 totals 11 residues. The CDR3 DNA sequence: TGCAGCGTTGAAACCCAAGGAGGCTACACCTTC. As protein: CSVETQGGYTF.

The chain has TRBV5-6 and TRBJ1-2; D gene unclear. V lost 4 bases and J 4 bases, leaving 14 bases between the germline ends. Germline CDR1 reads SGHDT; CDR2 reads YYEEEE. The CDR3 is made up of 14 amino acids. The DNA for the CDR3 is TGTGCCAGCAGCAGCCTGTTTGGCATCTATGGCTACACCTTC. Amino acids: CASSSLFGIYGYTF.

This rearrangement joins TRBV12-3 or TRBV12-4 to TRBJ2-5; 8 nucleotides line up with TRBD2. This CDR3 has 14 amino acids. Unmatched junction bases numbered 8, after V lost 5 bases and J lost 6 bases. The chain's CDR3 is CASSPDFSGKTQYF. The CDR3 DNA reads as TGTGCCAGCAGTCCCGACTTTAGCGGGAAGACCCAGTACTTC.

This clonotype was counted a few times. CDR3: CASSSDSGLAWKETQYF. DNA of the CDR3: TGCGCCAGCAGCTCGGACTCAGGACTAGCGTGGAAAGAGACCCAGTACTTC. The V call is TRBV5-1, the J call TRBJ2-5, with 9 bases aligning to TRBD2. With 3 bases clipped from V and 3 bases from J, the junction kept 12 bases outside the gene matches. Germline CDR1 is SGHRS and CDR2 is YFSETQ. The CDR3 totals 17 residues. Full variable domain (outside the CDR3, taken from reference TRBV5-1 and TRBJ2-5): KAGVTQTPRYLIKTRGQQVTLSCSPISGHRSVSWYQQTPGQGLQFLFEYFSETQRNKGNFPGRFSGRQFSNSRSEMNVSTLELGDSALYLCASSSDSGLAWKETQYFGPGTRLLVL.

J is TRBJ2-1 and V is TRBV29-1, with D possibly matching TRBD1 (5 bases). Trimming removed 6 bases at V and 4 bases at J, with 13 bases between. The germline V gene encodes CDR1 SQVTM and CDR2 ANQGSEA. CDR3 length: 13 residues. Written as DNA, the CDR3 is TGCAGCGTGGGGCCCACAGGTTACAATGAGCAGTTCTTC. Translating gives CSVGPTGYNEQFF.

This clonotype was found many times. The rearrangement joins TRBV11-1 to TRBJ2-7; a weak D match, TRBD1 (6 bases). V was clipped by 5 bases and J by 4 bases, with 21 bases between them. The CDR3 consists of 16 residues. Germline CDR1 and CDR2: SGHAT and FQDESV (reference sequence). CDR3 in DNA: TGTGCCAGCAGCCCTACCGGGACACAGGTTTTTTACGAGCAGTACTTC. Amino acids: CASSPTGTQVFYEQYF.

This chain joins TRBV12-3 or TRBV12-4 and TRBJ2-2; D is ambiguous. The CDR3 spans 15 residues. The V end was cut by 4 bases, the J end by 3 bases, with 12 bases between. This chain's CDR3 is CASSYTRRDTGELFF. Here the CDR3 DNA reads TGTGCCAGCAGTTACACCCGAAGAGACACCGGGGAGCTGTTTTTT.

The V and J genes are TRBV27 and TRBJ1-5; tentatively, D is TRBD1 (5 bases). CDR1 and CDR2 (germline): MNHEY, SMNVEV (reference sequence). The ends were cut back, 6 bases at V and 2 bases at J, with 23 bases in the middle. The CDR3 is made up of 18 amino acids. The CDR3 nucleotides read TGTGCCAGCAGCCTAAGGGGCGCGGTTGAGGTAGGCAATCAGCCCCAGCATTTT. Protein product: CASSLRGAVEVGNQPQHF.

The chain links TRBV27 to TRBJ2-5; D might be TRBD1 or TRBD2, each matching 5 bases. Germline loops: CDR1 MNHEY, CDR2 SMNVEV (reference sequence). CDR3 size: 12 residues. Trimming shortened V by 7 bases and J by 4 bases, and 10 bases separated the two germline ends. The CDR3 nucleotides are TGTGCCAGCACGGGACGGGGAGAGACCCAGTACTTC. Translating gives CASTGRGETQYF.

The chain carries TRBV3-1 and TRBJ1-1; a weak D match, TRBD1 (5 bases). The CDR3 runs 13 residues. Germline V CDR1 and CDR2: LGHDT, YNNKEL (reference sequence). V was trimmed by 5 bases and J by 11 bases, leaving 18 bases between them. The CDR3 nucleotides read TGTGCCAGCAGCTCCAGGGAGGGGTCCAGGGCTTTCTTT. It is translated as CASSSREGSRAFF.

At least ten counts were recorded for this clonotype. V is TRBV27 and J is TRBJ1-1; unclear D gene. The germline V gene encodes CDR1 MNHEY and CDR2 SMNVEV (reference sequence). The V end was cut by 8 bases, the J end by 3 bases, with 10 bases between. The CDR3 totals 12 residues. The CDR3 sequence is CASGPSHTEAFF. The CDR3, as DNA: TGTGCCAGCGGACCGTCGCACACTGAAGCTTTCTTT.